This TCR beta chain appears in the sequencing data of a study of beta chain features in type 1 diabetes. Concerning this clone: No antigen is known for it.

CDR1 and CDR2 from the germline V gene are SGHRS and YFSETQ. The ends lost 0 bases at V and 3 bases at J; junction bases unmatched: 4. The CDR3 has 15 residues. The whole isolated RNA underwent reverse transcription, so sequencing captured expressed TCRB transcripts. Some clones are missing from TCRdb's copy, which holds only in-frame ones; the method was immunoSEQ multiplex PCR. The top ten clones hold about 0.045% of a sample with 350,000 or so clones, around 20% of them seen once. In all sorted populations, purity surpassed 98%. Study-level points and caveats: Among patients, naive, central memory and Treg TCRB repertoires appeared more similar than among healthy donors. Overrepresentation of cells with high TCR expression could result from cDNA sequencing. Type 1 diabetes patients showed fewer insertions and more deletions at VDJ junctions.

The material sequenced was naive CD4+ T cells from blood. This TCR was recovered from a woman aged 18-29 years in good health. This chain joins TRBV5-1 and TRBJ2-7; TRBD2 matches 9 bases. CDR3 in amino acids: CASSLGREGYYEQYF. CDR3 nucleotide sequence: TGCGCCAGCAGCTTGGGGCGGGAGGGTTACTACGAGCAGTACTTC.